The sequence of this T cell receptor (beta chain) was determined in a study of blood T cell repertoires in COVID-19 (dated by TCRdb to about 2020). Notes on the research overall: The collaborator samples originated in the United States, Italy and Spain and spanned the acute and convalescent phases of COVID-19. Where available, HLA class I and class II types were obtained from metadata supplied by the sample provider rather than from assay-based typing. The material from the prospective study consisted of cDNA or gDNA derived from T cells, B-cell-depleted T cells, or PBMCs. The dataset comprised deeply sampled blood TCRbeta repertoires from subjects exposed to, actively infected with, or recovered from COVID-19. The sample metadata nearly always contained a de-identified subject ID, COVID-19 status, age in years and sex. The repertoires were made available in a free public database intended to serve as a resource for research on the immune response to SARS-CoV-2. Samples came from the ongoing ImmuneRACE study (first 160 participants) plus 1,254 subjects from 6 global collaborators.

Here is what the overall study found, with its caveats: How much clinical and demographic metadata was included differed by source and by participant, and the metadata was provided uncurated.

With regard to this clone: No cognate antigen has been identified for it. Per-nucleotide qualities are absent, and no much larger clonotype sits a single base away.

The CDR3 runs 11 amino acids, cysteine and phenylalanine included. Only the CDR3 portion is preserved as DNA: 33 bases, with reading frame beginning at the first base. CDR1 and CDR2 are drawn from the germline V gene: ENHRY, SYGVKD. V was cut back by 2 bases and J by 8 bases, leaving a gap of 6 bases between them. TCRbeta CDR3 regions were amplified from genomic DNA using the immunoSEQ Assay, a bias-controlled multiplex PCR. As for the authors' bioinformatics: The number of nucleated cells in each sample was estimated from the amplification of reference gene primers within the assay. Sequence reads were collapsed and filtered to measure the absolute abundance of every unique TCRbeta CDR3 rearrangement. Productive Simpson clonality was computed per sample as the square root of Simpson's diversity index over productive rearrangements. The table was pulled from immuneACCESS by TCRdb, which kept in-frame rearrangements only. Such tables lose some clones; where checked, under half of the loss comes from unresolved V genes, and the rest has no known cause. That table gives V, J and clone size, and the DNA gave D and trimming. The sample table holds 300,000 to 350,000 clones, of which over 75% were seen once. Of the sample, roughly 2% is held by the ten largest clones.

Participants in the prospective study were enrolled through a virtual design, were aged roughly 18 to 90 years, and lived in 24 United States geographic areas. In the prospective study, participants were assigned to cohorts based on the clinical history participants reported in a screening survey and a study questionnaire. ImmuneRACE Cohort 3 recovered participants were defined by two consecutive negative NP/OP PCR tests, healthcare professional clearance, or symptom resolution. Each participant in the prospective study had whole blood, serum and a nasopharyngeal or oropharyngeal swab collected by mobile phlebotomists. Additional blood draws and questionnaires over an approximately two-month period could optionally be provided by prospective study participants. Before DNA extraction, blood samples from the prospective study were shipped at room temperature or frozen.

This clonotype originated in a young man who had recovered from COVID-19. The sequenced sample consisted of PBMCs or T cells enriched from blood (not recorded which). The chain couples TRBV10-3 to TRBJ1-2, with the D segment identity uncertain. The base sequence is TGTGCCATCAGTGAGCTGGGCGGCTACACCTTC. This sequence encodes CAISELGGYTF.